The 7 T cell receptor beta chains given below trace back to one sample, sequenced in a study of blood T cell repertoires in COVID-19 (dated by TCRdb to the early 2020s). The library was built by means of the immunoSEQ multiplex PCR assay. Not all clones reach the TCRdb copy of this immuneACCESS table, which keeps in-frame sequences only. Checked studies attribute under half of the gap to unresolved V genes and leave the rest unexplained. The sample contains under 200,000 clones, roughly 88% of them found a single time. Of the sample, about 5.6% is held by the ten largest clones. Sequencing used PBMCs or T cells enriched from blood (not recorded which). The receptor set was obtained from a man between 40 and 49 years old with acute COVID-19.

CDR3 nucleotides: TGCGCCAGCAGCCCAGGGACAGGGCGGGACGAGCAGTACTTC. Translation gives CASSPGTGRDEQYF. The chain employs TRBV5-1 and TRBJ2-7; TRBD1 agrees at 9 bases. Trimming at V came to 4 bases and at J to 5 bases, leaving 7 bases not matched to a gene. CDR1 SGHRS and CDR2 YFSETQ come from the germline V gene. This CDR3 has 14 residues.

Here the CDR3 reads CASSFSTGGSRSYEQYF. CDR3 sequence (DNA): TGTGCCAGCAGTTTTTCCACAGGGGGCTCTCGGTCTTATGAGCAGTACTTC. V and J are TRBV28 and TRBJ2-7, with 9 bases aligning to TRBD1. The CDR3 runs 17 residues. V dropped 3 bases and J dropped 7; count of bases not matched to a gene: 16. Germline V gene lookup returns CDR1 MDHEN and CDR2 SYDVKM. Full variable domain (missing parts from reference TRBV28 and TRBJ2-7): DVKVTQSSRYLVKRTGEKVFLECVQDMDHENMFWYRQDPGLGLRLIYFSYDVKMKEKGDIPEGYSVSREKKERFSLILESASTNQTSMYLCASSFSTGGSRSYEQYFGPGTRLTVT.

This clone was seen just once. This rearrangement joins TRBV6-5 to TRBJ2-1; tentatively, D is TRBD2 (6 bases). CDR3 size: 15 residues. CDR1 MNHEY and CDR2 SVGAGI come from the germline V gene. Trimming shortened V by 5 bases and J by 7 bases, and 18 bases separated the two germline ends. CDR3 amino acids: CASSPTSPNSNEQFF. DNA for the CDR3: TGTGCCAGCAGTCCAACTAGCCCTAACTCGAATGAGCAGTTCTTC.

This chain uses TRBV15 with TRBJ2-5; 7 nucleotides match TRBD2. Germline assignment: CDR1 LNHNV and CDR2 YYDKDF (reference sequence). The CDR3 is 16 amino acids. J was trimmed by 4 bases and V by 0 bases; bases with no gene match: 8. The CDR3 spells CATSRDKSGKGETQYF. The DNA for the CDR3 is TGTGCCACCAGCAGAGATAAGAGCGGGAAGGGAGAGACCCAGTACTTC.

The chain links TRBV3-1 (or the pseudogene TRBV3-2) to TRBJ2-1; D gene ambiguous. The CDR3 extends over 16 amino acids. V lost 4 bases, J lost 5 bases, and 18 bases lay in between. CDR1 is LGHDT, CDR2 YNNKEL, per germline (reference sequence). CDR3 DNA sequence: TGTGCCAGCAGCCGTGAGCCGAAGTACCCGAACAATGAGCAGTTCTTC. Translated: CASSREPKYPNNEQFF.

The chain combines TRBV28 with TRBJ2-3; 12 bases agree with TRBD2. With V trimmed by 1 base and J by 6 bases, 5 bases remained unmatched. Germline CDR1 and CDR2: MDHEN and SYDVKM. The CDR3 has 16 residues. The CDR3 bases are TGTGCCAGCAGTTTATTGGCTAGCGGGAGGGGGGATACGCAGTATTTT. Translated, it gives CASSLLASGRGDTQYF.

CDR3 protein: CASSLAGKEQYF. CDR3 DNA: TGTGCCAGCAGTTTGGCAGGGAAAGAGCAGTACTTC. This chain connects TRBV12-3 or TRBV12-4 to TRBJ2-7, with D possibly matching TRBD1 (5 bases). With 3 bases removed from V and 7 bases from J, the gap between germline ends came to 10 bases. The CDR3 loop spans 12 amino acids.